This T cell receptor (beta chain) originates from a study of lymphopenia after photon versus proton radiotherapy. V gave up 7 bases and J gave up 0 bases, with 18 bases separating them. Germline V gives CDR1 LNHDA, CDR2 SQIVND (reference sequence). This CDR3 contains 16 residues. This table comes from immunoSEQ multiplex PCR, and its TCRdb copy is limited to in-frame clones, with some not included. The sample carries approximately 17,000 clones, 75% to 95% recorded once. This chain uses TRBV19 with TRBJ1-1; D is unresolved. The clonotype was recovered from a man between 60 and 75 years old with pancreatic cancer. The sample consisted of peripheral blood, taken from a patient treated with photon-based radiotherapy. CDR3 bases: TGTGCCAGTAACCAACCGGGATACGAACTGAACACTGAAGCTTTCTTT. Amino acids: CASNQPGYELNTEAFF.